This T cell receptor (beta chain) was sequenced during a study of T cells in Graves' hyperthyroidism and ophthalmopathy. Study context: The blood sample was taken at first diagnosis, before treatment began.

The V and J ends lost 5 bases and 2 bases, in that order; junction bases with no gene match: 9. Germline values: CDR1 SGHTA, CDR2 FQGNSA. This CDR3 is 16 amino acids long. The study, taken as a whole, reports: Ophthalmopathy got predicted by the model a median approximately six months before its onset.

This clonotype was counted between two and nine times. Its specificity is not known. The cohort's ophthalmopathy patients, a group with duration under 3 months, had a Clinical Activity Score of at least 3 and a NOSPECS grade of at least 4. Exclusion followed for patients with uncontrolled infection, other autoimmune disease, pregnancy or lactation. The CDR3 regions of TCR beta were amplified from RNA transcripts. An initial round of RT-PCR targeting the TCR CDR3 relied on the HTBI primer set. Each CDR3 protein gets one entry after TCRdb re-called the multiplex PCR reads with MiXCR. The sample includes approximately 300,000 distinct CDR3 sequences, approximately 15% seen only once; the top ten take around 57%.

V and J are TRBV7-2 and TRBJ2-3; TRBD2 aligns across 8 bases. The clonotype was recovered from a woman aged 55-70 years with Graves' ophthalmopathy. The sequenced material came from blood. CDR3 protein: CASSRGNGRATDTQYF. The CDR3 DNA is TGTGCCAGCAGCCGGGGTAACGGGAGGGCCACAGATACGCAGTATTTT.